This T cell receptor (beta chain) was identified during a study of immune cell composition in non-small cell lung cancer. Sequenced by immunoSEQ multiplex PCR; TCRdb stores in-frame clones only, minus some. The repertoire includes around 3,100 clones, 86% of them detected once, and more than 8% sits in the top ten. The sequencing sample was made of lung tumor tissue. The clonotype originates from a human donor with non-small cell lung cancer.

CDR3 DNA: TGTGCCAGTAGTACCCTCCGTGGAAACACCATATATTTT. It translates to CASSTLRGNTIYF. This chain uses TRBV19 with TRBJ1-3, with no clear D. V was pared by 4 bases and J by 3 bases, with 7 bases between. Germline V gives CDR1 LNHDA, CDR2 SQIVND (reference sequence). This CDR3 has 13 residues.